This T cell receptor (beta chain) was documented in a study of OX40 agonist ivuxolimab in advanced cancers. Study-wide context: Dose-escalation patients were diagnosed with hepatocellular carcinoma, melanoma, renal cell cancer or head and neck cancer.

Study findings and constraints: Several nonresponders also turned out to have low normalized T-cell clonal expansion.

This clone was detected only once. Antigen unknown. The germline CDR1 and CDR2 sequences are MGHRA and YSYEKL. There are 15 residues in the CDR3. Trimming removed 0 bases from V and 3 bases from J, with 11 bases in between. Generated by immunoSEQ multiplex PCR, the TCRdb table keeps only in-frame clones and is missing some. This sample has roughly 46,000 clones, with 90% to 95% found just once. The TCR comes from an adult with an advanced solid tumor such as melanoma, head and neck, liver or kidney cancer. The sequencing used CD4+ or CD8+ T cells sorted from blood, collected in a trial of the OX40 agonist ivuxolimab. The genes are TRBV4-1 and TRBJ1-2, with D possibly being TRBD1 (5 bases). CDR3 DNA sequence: TGCGCCAGCAGCCAAGAACCAGGGCGGGACTATGGCTACACCTTC. Its translation: CASSQEPGRDYGYTF.